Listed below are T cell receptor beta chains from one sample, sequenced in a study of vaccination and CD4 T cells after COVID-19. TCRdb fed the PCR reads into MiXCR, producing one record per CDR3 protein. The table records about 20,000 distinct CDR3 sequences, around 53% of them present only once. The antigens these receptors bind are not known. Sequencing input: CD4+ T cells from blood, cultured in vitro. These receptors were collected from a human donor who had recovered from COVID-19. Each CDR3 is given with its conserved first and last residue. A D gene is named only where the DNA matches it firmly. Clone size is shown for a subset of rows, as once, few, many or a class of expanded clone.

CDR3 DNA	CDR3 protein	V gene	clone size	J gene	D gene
TGTGCCAGCAGTCTGAGGAGAGGAGCGGGTCACTACGAGCAGTACTTC	CASSLRRGAGHYEQYF	TRBV28	-	TRBJ2-7	-
TGTGCCAGCAGTTCTAGTAGGACTAGCGGAGTAGATACGCAGTATTTT	CASSSSRTSGVDTQYF	TRBV28	-	TRBJ2-3	TRBD2
TGTGCCAGCAGTGCCTTGAGAGCAGGGGTGGTAGAGAGGGCCAAAAACATTCAGTACTTC	CASSALRAGVVERAKNIQYF	TRBV6-1	few	TRBJ2-4	-
TGTGCCAGCTCACCTACGTCCCGGGACAGGGATACGCAGTATTTT	CASSPTSRDRDTQYF	TRBV18	-	TRBJ2-3	TRBD1
TGTGCCATCAGTGAAGGGGGGGTTCAGCCCCAGCATTTT	CAISEGGVQPQHF	TRBV10-3	-	TRBJ1-5	-
TGCAGTGCTAGAAGGACAGGGGGCACCGGGGAGCTGTTTTTT	CSARRTGGTGELFF	TRBV20-1	medium-sized	TRBJ2-2	TRBD1
TGTGCCAGCAGGGGCACGAACACCGGGGAGCTGTTTTTT	CASRGTNTGELFF	TRBV27	-	TRBJ2-2	-
TGTGCCAGCTCACACGGACAATACAATCAGCCCCAGCATTTT	CASSHGQYNQPQHF	TRBV18	-	TRBJ1-5	-
TGTGCCAGTAGCTCGACAGGAGTCAATGAAAAACTGTTTTTT	CASSSTGVNEKLFF	TRBV19	-	TRBJ1-4	-
TGTGCCAGCAGTTTAGGGCAGGGTGAGTACGAGACCCAGTACTTC	CASSLGQGEYETQYF	TRBV27	few	TRBJ2-5	-
TGTGCCAGCAGCTCCCCCGGGGGTAGCGGGAGGGTGAACACCGGGGAGCTGTTTTTT	CASSSPGGSGRVNTGELFF	TRBV27	-	TRBJ2-2	TRBD2
TGTGCCAGCAGCCTTGACACAGGGAATGATCAGCCCCAGCATTTT	CASSLDTGNDQPQHF	TRBV7-2	few	TRBJ1-5	-
TGTGCCAGCAGCCTTACTAGCGGGCGCAGCACAGATACGCAGTATTTT	CASSLTSGRSTDTQYF	TRBV6-1	few	TRBJ2-3	TRBD2
TGCGCCAGCAGCCCGGGGTATCAAGAGACCCAGTACTTC	CASSPGYQETQYF	TRBV5-1	-	TRBJ2-5	-
TGCGCCAGCAGTTACTATGGAGACTCGGGCTACACCTTC	CASSYYGDSGYTF	TRBV6-2/TRBV6-3	-	TRBJ1-2	-
TGTGCCAGCTCGAACAGGGGGCGAGGCTACACCTTC	CASSNRGRGYTF	TRBV6-1	-	TRBJ1-2	TRBD1
TGTGCCAGCAGTCACGGCGGAACAGGGGTTACAGGAAACACCATATATTTT	CASSHGGTGVTGNTIYF	TRBV28	-	TRBJ1-3	TRBD1
TGTGCTAGTGGTGTGGGACAGGGGGTAGAGACCCAGTACTTC	CASGVGQGVETQYF	TRBV12-5	once	TRBJ2-5	TRBD1
TGTGCCAGCCAAATTAATACAGGATTCTACAATGAGCAGTTCTTC	CASQINTGFYNEQFF	TRBV6-1	few	TRBJ2-1	-
TGTGCCAGCAGCTGGGATACCGGGACAGGAGCCTACGAGCAGTACTTC	CASSWDTGTGAYEQYF	TRBV7-9	-	TRBJ2-7	TRBD1
TGCAGTGCTAGGTACCACGGCACAGATACGCAGTATTTT	CSARYHGTDTQYF	TRBV20-1	few	TRBJ2-3	-
TGTGCCAGCTCACCAGTCTACCGCACAGATACGCAGTATTTT	CASSPVYRTDTQYF	TRBV18	-	TRBJ2-3	-
TGTGCCAGCAGTGGGGACTGGCGGCCCCAGCATTTT	CASSGDWRPQHF	TRBV2	-	TRBJ1-5	-
TGTGCCAGCAGCTTAGCTAGGGGATGGGTCACTGAAGCTTTCTTT	CASSLARGWVTEAFF	TRBV7-2	-	TRBJ1-1	-
TGTGCCAGTAGTTCCGGGACACCGGATAACTATGGCTACACCTTC	CASSSGTPDNYGYTF	TRBV19	few	TRBJ1-2	-
TGCGCCAGCAGTGATCTCAGAAACACTGAAGCTTTCTTT	CASSDLRNTEAFF	TRBV10-1	-	TRBJ1-1	-
TGCGCCAGCAGTTCGGCCGCCGCAGGACCGAGGGGTTCCGAGCAGTACTTC	CASSSAAAGPRGSEQYF	TRBV23-1	-	TRBJ2-7	-